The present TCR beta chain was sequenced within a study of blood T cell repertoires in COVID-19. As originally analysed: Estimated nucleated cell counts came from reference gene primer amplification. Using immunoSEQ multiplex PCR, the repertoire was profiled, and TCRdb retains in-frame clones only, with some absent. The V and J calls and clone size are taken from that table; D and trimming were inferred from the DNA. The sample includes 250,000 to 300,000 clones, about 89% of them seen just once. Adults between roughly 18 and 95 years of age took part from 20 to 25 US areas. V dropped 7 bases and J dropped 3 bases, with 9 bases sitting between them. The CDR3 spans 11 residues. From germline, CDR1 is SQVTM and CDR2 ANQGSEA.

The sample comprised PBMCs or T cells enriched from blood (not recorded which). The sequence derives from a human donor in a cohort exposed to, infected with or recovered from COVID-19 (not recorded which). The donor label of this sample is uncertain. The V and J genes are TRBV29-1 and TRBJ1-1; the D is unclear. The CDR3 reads CSGYGDTEAFF. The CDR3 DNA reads TGCAGCGGCTACGGGGACACTGAAGCTTTCTTT.